The source of this TCR beta chain is a study of OX40 agonist ivuxolimab in advanced cancers. About the research overall: People who had prior anti-PD-1, anti-PD-L1 or anti-CTLA-4 therapy could take part, and about 37% had some.

The repertoire was sequenced with immunoSEQ multiplex PCR; TCRdb's copy has only in-frame clones and lacks some. The data contain roughly 86,000 clones, around nine tenths of them singletons. Remarks on this clone: Its antigen is unidentified.

Anyone with autoimmune disease history or systemic immunosuppression was excluded. Drawing of blood for sampling happened at baseline, at cycle 4 day 1, and at cycle 7 day 1. General study points: Clonal expansion from baseline to week 6 occurred in both CD4+ and CD8+ T cells.

The source material was CD4+ or CD8+ T cells sorted from blood, sampled in a trial of the OX40 agonist ivuxolimab. The receptor was derived from an adult with an advanced solid tumor such as melanoma, head and neck, liver or kidney cancer.

CDR3 region: CASSLRPGIQFF. The CDR3 nucleotides are TGTGCCAGCAGCTTAAGACCGGGAATTCAGTTCTTC. The V gene is TRBV28, the J gene TRBJ2-1; tentative D call: TRBD2 (5 bases). The V gene lost 6 bases and the J gene lost 13 bases, with 16 bases spanning the gap. Germline V gives CDR1 MDHEN, CDR2 SYDVKM. The CDR3 runs 12 residues.